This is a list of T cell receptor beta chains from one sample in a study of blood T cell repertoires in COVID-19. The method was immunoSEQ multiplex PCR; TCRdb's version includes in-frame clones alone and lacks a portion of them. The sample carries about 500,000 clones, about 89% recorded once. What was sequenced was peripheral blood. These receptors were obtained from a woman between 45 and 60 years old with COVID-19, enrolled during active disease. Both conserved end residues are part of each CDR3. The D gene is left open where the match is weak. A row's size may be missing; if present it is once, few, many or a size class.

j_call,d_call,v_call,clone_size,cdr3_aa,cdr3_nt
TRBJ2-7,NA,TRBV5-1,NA,CASSLAGDSSYEQYF,TGCGCCAGCAGCTTGGCCGGTGACAGTTCCTACGAGCAGTACTTC
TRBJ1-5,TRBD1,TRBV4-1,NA,CASSQDPDRGPAQHF,TGCGCCAGCAGCCAAGATCCTGACAGGGGGCCGGCCCAGCATTTT
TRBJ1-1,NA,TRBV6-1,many,CASSDRTGAHTEAFF,TGTGCCAGCAGTGACCGCACGGGTGCTCACACTGAAGCTTTCTTT
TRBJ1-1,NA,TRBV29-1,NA,CSVNRDMNTEAFF,TGCAGCGTTAACCGGGACATGAACACTGAAGCTTTCTTT
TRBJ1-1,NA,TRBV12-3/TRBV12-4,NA,CASRYRDSPEAFF,TGTGCCAGCCGATACAGGGATAGCCCTGAAGCTTTCTTT
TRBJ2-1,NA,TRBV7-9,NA,CASSFRRDKPFF,TGTGCCAGCAGCTTCCGCAGGGACAAGCCGTTCTTC
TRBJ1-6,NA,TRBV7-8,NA,CASSSKGREGNSPLHF,TGTGCCAGCAGCTCGAAGGGCAGGGAGGGAAATTCACCCCTCCACTTT
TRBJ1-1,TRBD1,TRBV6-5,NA,CASSKGQGATEAFF,TGTGCCAGCAGTAAGGGACAGGGGGCTACTGAAGCTTTCTTT
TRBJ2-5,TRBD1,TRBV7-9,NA,CASSELGGTETQYF,TGTGCCAGCAGTGAGTTAGGGGGCACAGAGACCCAGTACTTC
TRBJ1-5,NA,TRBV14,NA,CASSQGRGRLNQPQHF,TGTGCCAGCAGCCAGGGTCGGGGAAGGCTGAATCAGCCCCAGCATTTT
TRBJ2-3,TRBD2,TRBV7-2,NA,CASSLAGTTTDTQYF,TGTGCCAGCAGCTTAGCGGGGACTACCACAGATACGCAGTATTTT
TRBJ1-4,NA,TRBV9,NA,CASSVARGVDEKLFF,TGTGCCAGCAGCGTAGCTCGGGGAGTTGATGAAAAACTGTTTTTT
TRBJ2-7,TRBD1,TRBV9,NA,CASSARQGRSYEQYF,TGTGCCAGCAGCGCCCGACAGGGTCGGTCCTACGAGCAGTACTTC
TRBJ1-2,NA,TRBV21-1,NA,CASPGTALTPYGYTF,TGTGCCAGCCCTGGGACAGCCCTTACCCCCTATGGCTACACCTTC
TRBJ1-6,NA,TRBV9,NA,CASSLGEWSPLHF,TGTGCCAGCAGCCTAGGAGAGTGGTCACCCCTCCACTTT
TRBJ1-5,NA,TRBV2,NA,CASSRDSPNQPQHF,TGTGCCAGCAGTAGAGACAGCCCCAATCAGCCCCAGCATTTT
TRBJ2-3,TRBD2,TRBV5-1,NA,CASSPGDYVVTDTQYF,TGCGCCAGCAGCCCCGGGGACTACGTCGTAACAGATACGCAGTATTTT
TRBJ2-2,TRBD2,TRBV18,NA,CASSFGLAGGNTGELFF,TGTGCCAGCTCATTCGGACTAGCGGGGGGAAACACCGGGGAGCTGTTTTTT
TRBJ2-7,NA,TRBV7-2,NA,CASQRTGTYEQYF,TGTGCCTCCCAACGGACGGGAACTTACGAGCAGTACTTC
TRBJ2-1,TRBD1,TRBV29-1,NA,CSVEGRGLNEQFF,TGCAGCGTTGAGGGCAGGGGGCTGAATGAGCAGTTCTTC
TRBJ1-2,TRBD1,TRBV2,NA,CASSWDRTDSGYTF,TGTGCCAGCAGTTGGGACAGAACGGATAGTGGCTACACCTTC
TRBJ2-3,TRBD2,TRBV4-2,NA,CASSQGLSGGAADTQYF,TGTGCCAGCAGCCAAGGGTTGAGCGGGGGGGCCGCAGATACGCAGTATTTT
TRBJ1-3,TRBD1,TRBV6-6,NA,CASSTQGGPGNTIYF,TGTGCCAGCAGTACCCAGGGGGGTCCCGGAAACACCATATATTTT
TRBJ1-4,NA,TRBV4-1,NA,CASSQDLGAGTNEKLFF,TGCGCCAGCAGCCAAGATCTGGGGGCGGGAACTAATGAAAAACTGTTTTTT